Presented here are 24 T cell receptor beta chains from one specimen sequenced in a study of T cell repertoires in cytomegalovirus infection (dated by TCRdb to the late 2010s). Sequenced on an Illumina HiSeq 1500. The public reads were reprocessed in TCRdb via fastp at Q25 and MiXCR, keeping in-frame beta chains. Merged by CDR3 protein, the rows form single entries marked with the most common genes and DNA. Present in this sample are some 450,000 distinct CDR3 sequences, roughly a third of which were seen just once. The ten top clones hold about an eighth of the sample. The sequenced material came from PBMCs. The receptors originated from a human donor in good health (CMV status not recorded). Some clones in this sample may be carry-over from other donors' samples.

This clonotype occurred many times. The chain employs TRBV7-2 and TRBJ1-1; 8 bases map to TRBD1. The CDR3 contains 16 residues. Germline CDR1 is SGHTA and CDR2 is FQGNSA. V lost 5 bases and J lost 0; bases outside the gene matches: 8. CDR3 sequence: CASSADRGTMNTEAFF. DNA for the CDR3: TGTGCCAGCAGCGCAGACAGGGGAACCATGAACACTGAAGCTTTCTTT.

The rearrangement uses TRBV7-2 and TRBJ2-2, with TRBD1 matching 7 bases. From germline, CDR1 is SGHTA and CDR2 FQGNSA. V lost 3 bases, J lost 9 bases, and 4 bases stayed unmatched. The CDR3 length is 13 residues. CDR3 coding DNA: TGTGCCAGCAGCTTCACAGGGGACCGGGAGCTGTTTTTT. This gives the protein CASSFTGDRELFF.

The CDR3 loop reads CAVRSGTPGELFF. The CDR3 DNA reads as TGTGCCGTCCGGTCGGGCACACCCGGGGAGCTGTTTTTT. The genes are TRBV6-1 and TRBJ2-2; no firm D call. V lost 11 bases and J 6 bases, leaving 16 bases between the germline ends. In germline, CDR1 is MNHNS, CDR2 SASEGT. This CDR3 comprises 13 residues.

CDR3 in DNA: TGTGCCAGCAGTGAAGCGCTTTGGGACACGGAGAGGACGCAGTATTTT. Amino acids: CASSEALWDTERTQYF. The gene calls are TRBV6-1 and TRBJ2-3; possible D gene TRBD1, 6 bases. The length of the CDR3 is 16 residues. Germline V gene sequence: CDR1 MNHNS, CDR2 SASEGT. With 0 bases removed from V and 9 bases from J, the gap between germline ends came to 19 bases.

Turning to this clonotype: Sequence at one end of the junction differs from germline and may be a read error. This sequence joins TRBV29-1 and TRBJ2-1; possible D gene TRBD1, 6 bases. The length of the CDR3 is 13 residues. CDR1 is SQVTM, CDR2 ANQGSEA, per germline. The CDR3 region is CRVDGGTYNEQFF. The CDR3 DNA follows: TGCCGCGTTGATGGGGGCACGTACAATGAGCAGTTCTTC.

This clonotype occurred once. One end of the junction does not line up with germline, which may come from a read error. The chain recombines TRBV6-1 with TRBJ2-7; a weak D match, TRBD2 (5 bases). The CDR3 totals 14 residues. The germline V gene has CDR1 MNHNS and CDR2 SASEGT. The CDR3 nucleotides are TGTGCCATCAGTACCCGGGATGCGTCCTACGAGCAGTACTTC. It is translated as CAISTRDASYEQYF.

The sample holds a few counts of this clonotype. V usage is TRBV11-2 and J usage is TRBJ2-1; tentatively, D is TRBD2 (5 bases). With 5 bases removed from V and 9 bases from J, the gap between germline ends came to 11 bases. Germline V gene data show CDR1 as SGHAT and CDR2 as FQNNGV. The CDR3 is 12 amino acids. The CDR3 spells CASSRGISEQFF. The CDR3 coding sequence is TGTGCCAGCAGCCGGGGTATTAGTGAGCAGTTCTTC.

This clonotype was recorded many times. The J gene is TRBJ1-1, the V gene TRBV7-2, with D uncertain. Looked up from germline, CDR1 is SGHTA and CDR2 is FQGNSA. The CDR3 spans 16 residues. Trimming stripped 2 bases from V and 4 bases from J, with 17 bases between. The chain's CDR3 is CASSLITGRMVTEAFF. The CDR3 DNA reads as TGTGCCAGCAGCTTAATAACCGGACGTATGGTCACTGAAGCTTTCTTT.

The chain recombines TRBV4-1 with TRBJ1-3, with TRBD1 as a possible D gene (5 bases). The length of the CDR3 is 17 residues. Germline V gene data show CDR1 as MGHRA and CDR2 as YSYEKL. V was shortened by 1 base and J by 2 bases, with 15 bases between the two germline ends. The CDR3 nucleotides are TGCGCCAGCAGCCAAGCCCAGTCGGGGCGGCCTGGAAACACCATATATTTT. Translated, it gives CASSQAQSGRPGNTIYF.

Worth noting for this clonotype: This may be a read error, as it is one base from a much larger clone. The chain has TRBV7-2 and TRBJ1-2; 8 nucleotides align to TRBD1. Per the germline V gene, CDR1 is SGHTA and CDR2 is FQGNSA. The ends lost 3 bases at V and 6 bases at J; junction bases unmatched: 15. The CDR3 is 17 residues long. In DNA, the CDR3 is TGTGCCAGCAGCTTGACCTTCCGGGACAGGCTTTTGGATGGCTACACCTTC. Protein product: CASSLTFRDRLLDGYTF.

This rearrangement joins TRBV20-1 to TRBJ2-3; 7 nucleotides match TRBD2. V shed 6 bases, J shed 0 bases, and the junction held 9 bases outside the gene matches. The germline V gene encodes CDR1 DFQATT and CDR2 SNEGSKA (reference sequence). The CDR3 length is 15 residues. CDR3 DNA: TGCAGTGCCTCCCCAGCGGGATTGAGCACAGATACGCAGTATTTT. This gives the protein CSASPAGLSTDTQYF.

The chain is built from TRBV20-1 and TRBJ1-1; 9 bases align to TRBD1. Germline V gene data show CDR1 as DFQATT and CDR2 as SNEGSKA (reference sequence). CDR3 length equals 14 residues. V was pared by 6 bases and J by 4 bases, with 9 bases of the junction left unmatched. The DNA for the CDR3 is TGCAGTGCCCTGTCGGGACAGGGTGTCACTGAAGCTTTCTTT. Translating gives CSALSGQGVTEAFF.

In this sample, this clonotype turned up many times. The rearrangement links TRBV5-6 to TRBJ1-1; D is perhaps TRBD1 (5 bases). Trimming took off 4 bases at V and 0 bases at J, with 16 bases between the two ends. Looked up from germline, CDR1 is SGHDT and CDR2 is YYEEEE. This CDR3 is built from 16 residues. For the CDR3, the DNA is TGTGCCAGCAGCCCCGGGCCGGACACTATGAACACTGAAGCTTTCTTT. Protein sequence: CASSPGPDTMNTEAFF.

The chain is built from TRBV20-1 and TRBJ1-1; D uncertain. This CDR3 is 12 amino acids long. V was clipped by 2 bases and J by 2 bases, with 6 bases between them. Germline CDR1 reads DFQATT; CDR2 reads SNEGSKA (reference sequence). The CDR3 DNA reads TGCAGTGCTAGACAGCCAAACACTGAAGCTTTCTTT. Amino acid sequence: CSARQPNTEAFF.

V is TRBV5-1 and J is TRBJ1-1; D is perhaps TRBD1 (6 bases). This CDR3 is built from 15 residues. The germline V and J ends were trimmed by 2 bases and 0 bases, with 11 bases remaining between them. Germline-derived CDR1 and CDR2 are SGHRS and YFSETQ. CDR3 nucleotides: TGCGCCAGCAGCTTCGGACAGCCCTTGAACACTGAAGCTTTCTTT. This codes for CASSFGQPLNTEAFF.

The V and J genes are TRBV20-1 and TRBJ2-7; no clear D. The CDR3 has 13 residues. CDR1 is DFQATT, CDR2 SNEGSKA, per germline (reference sequence). V lost 2 bases and J 5 bases, leaving 13 bases between the germline ends. CDR3 sequence reads: CSARKNRRHEQYF. CDR3 nucleotides: TGCAGTGCTAGAAAGAACCGCCGCCACGAGCAGTACTTC.

This sequence joins TRBV4-3 and TRBJ2-5; D call uncertain. The CDR3 is made up of 15 amino acids. Germline V gene lookup returns CDR1 LGHNA and CDR2 YSLEER. V was clipped by 0 bases and J by 5 bases, with 13 bases between them. The CDR3, as DNA: TGCGCCAGCAGCCAAGATAGTAGCCGGCCGGAGACCCAGTACTTC. Amino acid sequence: CASSQDSSRPETQYF.

This clonotype was observed a handful of times. The V call is TRBV7-9, the J call TRBJ2-7, with D perhaps TRBD1 or TRBD2 (7 bases each). The CDR3 runs 12 residues. From germline, CDR1 is SEHNR and CDR2 FQNEAQ (reference sequence). V lost 10 bases and J lost 1, with 11 bases in between. The CDR3 sequence is CATGGASYEQYF. In DNA form, the CDR3 reads TGTGCCACAGGGGGGGCATCCTACGAGCAGTACTTC.

The chain carries TRBV6-5 and TRBJ2-4, with D perhaps assigned TRBD1 or TRBD2 (5 bases each). The V end lost 6 bases, the J end lost 0 bases, and 21 bases lay between the germline ends. Germline lookup yields CDR1 MNHEY and CDR2 SVGAGI. There are 18 residues in the CDR3. CDR3 DNA: TGTGCCAGCAGCCCGGGACCACAGCTTGGTTCAGCCAAAAACATTCAGTACTTC. Translated: CASSPGPQLGSAKNIQYF.

Many counts were recorded for this clonotype. This rearrangement joins TRBV12-3 or TRBV12-4 to TRBJ2-1; the D gene could be TRBD1 or TRBD2 (5 bases each). The CDR3 runs 17 residues. The V gene lost 5 bases and the J gene lost 0 bases, with 17 bases spanning the gap. The CDR3 loop is CASSPSPGRSSYNEQFF. The CDR3 DNA sequence: TGTGCCAGCAGTCCAAGCCCGGGACGGAGCTCCTACAATGAGCAGTTCTTC.

Many counts were recorded for this clonotype. The chain combines TRBV7-8 with TRBJ2-7; 9 bases map to TRBD1. Germline loops: CDR1 SGHVS, CDR2 FQNEAQ. This CDR3 is built from 13 residues. V shed 5 bases, J shed 5 bases, and the junction held 4 bases outside the gene matches. In DNA, the CDR3 is TGTGCCAGCAGCCAAGACAGGGGGAACGAGCAGTACTTC. Its translation: CASSQDRGNEQYF.

In this sample, this clonotype turned up a few times. The J gene is TRBJ1-4, the V gene TRBV19; D call uncertain. The germline V gene has CDR1 LNHDA and CDR2 SQIVND (reference sequence). Trimming removed 2 bases at V and 4 bases at J, with 14 bases between. The CDR3 totals 16 residues. CDR3 amino acids: CASSISGGRLNEKLFF. CDR3 coding DNA: TGTGCCAGTAGTATAAGCGGCGGACGGCTTAATGAAAAACTGTTTTTT.

Points on this clonotype: An end of the junction differs from the germline gene, which may be a read error. The chain employs TRBV24-1 and TRBJ1-1; D is perhaps TRBD1 (5 bases). CDR1 is KGHDR and CDR2 is SFDVKD in the germline V gene. The CDR3 has 14 residues. CDR3 DNA: TGTGTCACCCGAAAGGGACCTGGGAACACTGAAGCTTTCTTT. Encoded protein: CVTRKGPGNTEAFF.

V and J are TRBV28 and TRBJ2-2, with 9 bases that match TRBD1. The CDR3 totals 17 residues. Trimming took 4 bases from V and 3 from J; bases not matched to a gene: 9. Germline CDR1 reads MDHEN; CDR2 reads SYDVKM. The CDR3 loop reads CASSSPRTGAHTGELFF. CDR3 DNA: TGTGCCAGCAGTTCCCCCCGGACAGGGGCTCACACCGGGGAGCTGTTTTTT.